Listed here are 5 T cell receptor beta chains from one sample, sequenced in a study of blood T cells in healthy people across ages. A second PCR, run for about 6 to 11 cycles, used a sample-barcoded 5' primer plus a J-beta primer mix. A single record per CDR3 protein comes from TCRdb applying MiXCR to the 5' RACE reads. The table has around 820,000 distinct CDR3 sequences, 25% seen once. These data also featured in a second study, about T cells of mothers and their children.

Specimen: blood. These receptor sequences come from a boy between 10 and 17 years old in good health.

As for this clonotype: A read error may produce the germline difference seen at one junction end. The chain is built from TRBV5-1 and TRBJ1-5; D is perhaps TRBD1 (5 bases). Germline CDR1 SGHRS, CDR2 YFSETQ. The CDR3 has 15 amino acids. The CDR3 nucleotides are TGCGCCAGCAACTTGGGGCAGATTGGCAATCAGCCCCAGCATTTT. Translated, it gives CASNLGQIGNQPQHF.

The chain uses TRBV4-3 and TRBJ2-6; 10 nucleotides match TRBD1. Looked up from germline, CDR1 is LGHNA and CDR2 is YSLEER. Germline trimming cut 0 bases from V and 0 bases from J; bases unmatched to any gene: 11. CDR3 length equals 21 residues. The CDR3 DNA is TGCGCCAGCAGCCAAGAGAGCGGGGACAGGGGTTCCCTCTCTGGGGCCAACGTCCTGACTTTC. Protein sequence: CASSQESGDRGSLSGANVLTF.

CDR3 region: CSAPRPAEKSGGTYNEQFF. In DNA form, the CDR3 reads TGCAGTGCTCCCCGTCCGGCAGAAAAAAGCGGGGGGACCTACAATGAGCAGTTCTTC. This sequence joins TRBV20-1 and TRBJ2-1; 9 bases are a match to TRBD2. Germline V gives CDR1 DFQATT, CDR2 SNEGSKA (reference sequence). The CDR3 has 19 amino acids. With 5 bases clipped from V and 2 bases from J, the junction kept 19 bases outside the gene matches.

The rearrangement links TRBV4-1 to TRBJ1-1; possible D gene TRBD1, 6 bases. CDR1 and CDR2 (germline): MGHRA, YSYEKL. V was cut by 0 bases and J by 8 bases, with 13 bases left in between. The CDR3 is 14 residues long. CDR3 protein: CASSQDGAGVEAFF. For the CDR3, the DNA is TGCGCCAGCAGCCAAGACGGCGCAGGGGTAGAAGCTTTCTTT.

The V gene is TRBV4-3, the J gene TRBJ2-7; D remains ambiguous. CDR3 length: 16 residues. Germline V gives CDR1 LGHNA, CDR2 YSLEER. V lost 0 bases to trimming and J lost 1 base, with 13 bases between them. The chain's CDR3 is CASSQEPHGISYEQYF. CDR3 DNA: TGCGCCAGCAGCCAAGAACCTCATGGGATATCCTACGAGCAGTACTTC.